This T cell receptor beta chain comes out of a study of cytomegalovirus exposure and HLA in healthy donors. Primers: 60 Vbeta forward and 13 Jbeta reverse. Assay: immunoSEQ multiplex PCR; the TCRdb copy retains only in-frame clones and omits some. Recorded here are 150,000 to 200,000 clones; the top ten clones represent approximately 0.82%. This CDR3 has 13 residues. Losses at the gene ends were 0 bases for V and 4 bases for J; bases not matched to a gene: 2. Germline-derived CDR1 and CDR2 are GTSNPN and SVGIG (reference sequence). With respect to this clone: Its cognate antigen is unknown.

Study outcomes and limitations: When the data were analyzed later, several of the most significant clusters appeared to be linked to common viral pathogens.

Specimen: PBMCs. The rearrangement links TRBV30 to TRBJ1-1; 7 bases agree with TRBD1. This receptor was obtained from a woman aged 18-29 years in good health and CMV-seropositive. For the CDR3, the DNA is TGTGCCTGGAGTGTCGCAGGGGGCACTGAAGCTTTCTTT. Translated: CAWSVAGGTEAFF.